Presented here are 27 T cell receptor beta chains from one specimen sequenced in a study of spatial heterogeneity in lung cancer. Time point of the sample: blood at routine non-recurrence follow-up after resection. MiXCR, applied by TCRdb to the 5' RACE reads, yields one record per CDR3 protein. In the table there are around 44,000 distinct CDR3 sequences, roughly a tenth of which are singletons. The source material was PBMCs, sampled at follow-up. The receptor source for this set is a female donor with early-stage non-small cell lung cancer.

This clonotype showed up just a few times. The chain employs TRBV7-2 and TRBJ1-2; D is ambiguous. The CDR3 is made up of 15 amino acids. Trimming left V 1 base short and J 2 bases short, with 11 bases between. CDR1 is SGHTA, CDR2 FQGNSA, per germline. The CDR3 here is CASSLVFGENYGYTF. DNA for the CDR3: TGTGCCAGCAGCTTAGTTTTCGGAGAGAACTATGGCTACACCTTC.

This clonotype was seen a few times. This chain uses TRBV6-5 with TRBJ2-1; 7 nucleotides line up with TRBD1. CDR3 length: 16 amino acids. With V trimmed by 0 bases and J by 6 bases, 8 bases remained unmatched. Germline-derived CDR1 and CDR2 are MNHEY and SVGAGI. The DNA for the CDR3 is TGTGCCAGCAGTTACTCTCGACAGGGATCCGGCAATGAGCAGTTCTTC. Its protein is CASSYSRQGSGNEQFF.

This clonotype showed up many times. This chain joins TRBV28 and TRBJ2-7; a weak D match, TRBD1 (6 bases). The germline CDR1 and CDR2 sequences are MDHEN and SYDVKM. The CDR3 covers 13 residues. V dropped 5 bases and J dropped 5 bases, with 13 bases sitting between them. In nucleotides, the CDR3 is TGTGCCAGCAGTCAAGGCGGACAGCACGAGCAGTACTTC. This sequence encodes CASSQGGQHEQYF.

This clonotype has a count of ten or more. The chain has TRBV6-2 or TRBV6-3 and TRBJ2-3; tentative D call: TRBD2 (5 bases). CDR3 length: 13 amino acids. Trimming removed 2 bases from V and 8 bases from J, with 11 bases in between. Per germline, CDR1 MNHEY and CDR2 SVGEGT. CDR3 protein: CASSYGVAGTQYF. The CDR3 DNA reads TGTGCCAGCAGTTACGGGGTGGCGGGTACGCAGTATTTT.

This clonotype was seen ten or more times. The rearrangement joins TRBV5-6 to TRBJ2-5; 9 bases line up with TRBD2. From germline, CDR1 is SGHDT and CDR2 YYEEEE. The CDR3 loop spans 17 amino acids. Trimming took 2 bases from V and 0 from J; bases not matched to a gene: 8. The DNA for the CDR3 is TGTGCCAGCAGCTTTCTATCTAGCGGGGAATACCAAGAGACCCAGTACTTC. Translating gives CASSFLSSGEYQETQYF.

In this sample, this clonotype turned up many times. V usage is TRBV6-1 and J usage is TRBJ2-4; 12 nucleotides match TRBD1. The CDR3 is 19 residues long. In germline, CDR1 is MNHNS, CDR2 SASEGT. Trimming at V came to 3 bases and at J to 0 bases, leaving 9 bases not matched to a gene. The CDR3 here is CASSDPRDRGRVAKNIQYF. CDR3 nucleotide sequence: TGTGCCAGCAGTGATCCCCGGGACAGGGGGCGGGTAGCCAAAAACATTCAGTACTTC.

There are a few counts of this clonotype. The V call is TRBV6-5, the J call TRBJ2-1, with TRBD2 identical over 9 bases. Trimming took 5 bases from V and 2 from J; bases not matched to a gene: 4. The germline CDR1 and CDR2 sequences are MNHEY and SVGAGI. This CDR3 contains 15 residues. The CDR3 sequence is CASSPSGGTYNEQFF. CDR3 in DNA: TGTGCCAGCAGTCCCAGCGGGGGGACCTACAATGAGCAGTTCTTC.

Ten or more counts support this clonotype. CDR3: CASSQKTGTASSYNSPLHF. CDR3 coding DNA: TGTGCCAGCAGCCAAAAGACCGGGACAGCGAGCTCCTATAATTCACCCCTCCACTTT. The chain has TRBV3-1 and TRBJ1-6, with 7 bases that match TRBD1. Trimming removed 2 bases from V and 0 bases from J; junction bases left unmatched: 10. The CDR3 sequence is 19 residues long. From germline, CDR1 is LGHDT and CDR2 YNNKEL (reference sequence).

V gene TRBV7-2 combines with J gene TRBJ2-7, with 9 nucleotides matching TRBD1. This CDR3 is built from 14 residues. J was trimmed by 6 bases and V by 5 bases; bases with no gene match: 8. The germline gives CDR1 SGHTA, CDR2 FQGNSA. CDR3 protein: CASSPGDRAGEQYF. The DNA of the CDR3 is TGTGCCAGCAGCCCCGGGGACAGGGCGGGCGAGCAGTACTTC.

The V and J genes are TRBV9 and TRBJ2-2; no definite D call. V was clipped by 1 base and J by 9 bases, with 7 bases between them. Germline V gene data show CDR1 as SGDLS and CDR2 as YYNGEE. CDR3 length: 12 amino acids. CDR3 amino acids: CASSVYDWELFF. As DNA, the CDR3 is TGTGCCAGCAGCGTATATGATTGGGAGCTGTTTTTT.

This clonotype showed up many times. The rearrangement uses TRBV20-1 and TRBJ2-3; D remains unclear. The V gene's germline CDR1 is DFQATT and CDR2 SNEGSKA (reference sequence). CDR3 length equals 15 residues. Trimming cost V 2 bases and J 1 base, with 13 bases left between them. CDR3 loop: CSARPWQEGTDTQYF. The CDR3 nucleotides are TGCAGTGCTAGACCCTGGCAGGAAGGCACAGATACGCAGTATTTT.

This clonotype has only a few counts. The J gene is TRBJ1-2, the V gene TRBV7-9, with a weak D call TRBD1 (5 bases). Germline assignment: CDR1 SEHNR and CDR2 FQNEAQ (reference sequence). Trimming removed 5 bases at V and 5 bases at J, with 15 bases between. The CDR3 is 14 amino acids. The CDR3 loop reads CASSPSGAQYGYTF. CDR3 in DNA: TGTGCCAGCAGCCCTTCCGGGGCGCAGTATGGCTACACCTTC. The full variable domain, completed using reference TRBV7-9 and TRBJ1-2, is DTGVSQNPRHKITKRGQNVTFRCDPISEHNRLYWYRQTLGQGPEFLTYFQNEAQLEKSRLLSDRFSAERPKGSFSTLEIQRTEQGDSAMYLCASSPSGAQYGYTFGSGTRLTVV.

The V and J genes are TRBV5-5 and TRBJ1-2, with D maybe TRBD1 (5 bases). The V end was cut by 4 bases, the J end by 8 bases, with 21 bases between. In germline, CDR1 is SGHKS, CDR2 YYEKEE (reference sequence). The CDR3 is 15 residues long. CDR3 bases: TGTGCCAGCAGCATGACAGCCCTCCCTCTATTAGGCTACACCTTC. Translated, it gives CASSMTALPLLGYTF.

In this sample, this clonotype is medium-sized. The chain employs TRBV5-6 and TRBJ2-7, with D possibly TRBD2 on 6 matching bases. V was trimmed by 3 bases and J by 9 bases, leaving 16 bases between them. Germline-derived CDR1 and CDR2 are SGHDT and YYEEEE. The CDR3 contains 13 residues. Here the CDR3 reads CASSWDESGVQYF. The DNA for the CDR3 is TGTGCCAGCAGCTGGGATGAGTCGGGGGTGCAGTACTTC.

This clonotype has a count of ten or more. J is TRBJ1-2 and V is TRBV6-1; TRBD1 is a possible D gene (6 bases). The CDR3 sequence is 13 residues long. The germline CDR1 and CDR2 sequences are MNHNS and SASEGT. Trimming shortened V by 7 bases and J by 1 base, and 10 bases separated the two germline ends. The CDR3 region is CASTLGGNYGYTF. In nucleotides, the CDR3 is TGTGCCAGCACGTTAGGGGGTAACTATGGCTACACCTTC.

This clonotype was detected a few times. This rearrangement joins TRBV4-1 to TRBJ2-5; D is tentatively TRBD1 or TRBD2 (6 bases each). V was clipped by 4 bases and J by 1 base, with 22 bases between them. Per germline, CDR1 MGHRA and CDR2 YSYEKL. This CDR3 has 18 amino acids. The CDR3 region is CASSLLGAGGPLQETQYF. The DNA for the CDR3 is TGCGCCAGCAGCCTGCTAGGGGCCGGGGGCCCCCTCCAAGAGACCCAGTACTTC.

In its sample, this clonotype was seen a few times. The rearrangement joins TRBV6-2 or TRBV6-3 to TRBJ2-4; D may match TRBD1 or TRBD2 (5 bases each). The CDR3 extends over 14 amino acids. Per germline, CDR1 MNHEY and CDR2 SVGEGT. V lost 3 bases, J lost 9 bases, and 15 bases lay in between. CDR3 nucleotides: TGTGCCAGCAGTTATGGGGACCAGCTTGGCATTCAGTACTTC. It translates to CASSYGDQLGIQYF.

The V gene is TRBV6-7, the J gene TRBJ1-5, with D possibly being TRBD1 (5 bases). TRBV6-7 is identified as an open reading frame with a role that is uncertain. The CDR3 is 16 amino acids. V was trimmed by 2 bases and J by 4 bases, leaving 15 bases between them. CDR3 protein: CASSYLGTVVNQPQHF. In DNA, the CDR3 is TGTGCCAGCAGTTACCTCGGGACCGTCGTAAATCAGCCCCAGCATTTT.

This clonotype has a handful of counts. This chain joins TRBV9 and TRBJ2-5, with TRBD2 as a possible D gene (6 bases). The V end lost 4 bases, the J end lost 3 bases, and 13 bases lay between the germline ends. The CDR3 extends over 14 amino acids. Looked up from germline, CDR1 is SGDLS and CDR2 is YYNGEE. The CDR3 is CASSPGPGEETQYF. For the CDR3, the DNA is TGTGCCAGCAGCCCTGGACCGGGGGAAGAGACCCAGTACTTC.

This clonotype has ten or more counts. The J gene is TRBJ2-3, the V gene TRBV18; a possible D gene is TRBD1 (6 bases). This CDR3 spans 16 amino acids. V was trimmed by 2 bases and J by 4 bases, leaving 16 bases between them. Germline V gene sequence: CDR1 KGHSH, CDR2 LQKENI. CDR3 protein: CASSPIQGPGADTQYF. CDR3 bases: TGTGCCAGCTCACCAATACAGGGCCCCGGGGCAGATACGCAGTATTTT.

In DNA, the CDR3 is TGTGCCAGCAGCTCAAGGGGGGGGACCCAGTACTTC. Protein: CASSSRGGTQYF. V is TRBV7-2 and J is TRBJ2-5, with D maybe TRBD2 (7 bases). The CDR3 loop spans 12 amino acids. Germline CDR1 SGHTA, CDR2 FQGNSA. Between the trimmed V and J ends, which lost 4 bases and 7 bases, there was a span of 10 bases.

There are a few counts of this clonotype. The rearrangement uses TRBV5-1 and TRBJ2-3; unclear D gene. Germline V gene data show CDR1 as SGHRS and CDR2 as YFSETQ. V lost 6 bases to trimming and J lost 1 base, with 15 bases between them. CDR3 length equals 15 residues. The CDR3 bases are TGCGCCAGCACCCCCTTCGCCCAAGGCACAGATACGCAGTATTTT. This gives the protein CASTPFAQGTDTQYF. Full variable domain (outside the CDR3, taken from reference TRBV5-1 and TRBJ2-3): KAGVTQTPRYLIKTRGQQVTLSCSPISGHRSVSWYQQTPGQGLQFLFEYFSETQRNKGNFPGRFSGRQFSNSRSEMNVSTLELGDSALYLCASTPFAQGTDTQYFGPGTRLTVL.

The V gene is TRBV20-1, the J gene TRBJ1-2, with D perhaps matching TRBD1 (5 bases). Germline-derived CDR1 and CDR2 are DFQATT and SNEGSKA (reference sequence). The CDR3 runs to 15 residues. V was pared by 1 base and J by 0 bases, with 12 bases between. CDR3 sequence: CSARAGPLSNYGYTF. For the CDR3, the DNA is TGCAGTGCTAGAGCGGGACCGCTCTCTAACTATGGCTACACCTTC.

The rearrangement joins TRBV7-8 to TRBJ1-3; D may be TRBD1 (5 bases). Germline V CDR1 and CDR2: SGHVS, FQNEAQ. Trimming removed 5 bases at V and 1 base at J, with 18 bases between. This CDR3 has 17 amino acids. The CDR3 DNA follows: TGTGCCAGCAGCCGCAGCCGAGGGACGCCGTCTGGAAACACCATATATTTT. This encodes CASSRSRGTPSGNTIYF.

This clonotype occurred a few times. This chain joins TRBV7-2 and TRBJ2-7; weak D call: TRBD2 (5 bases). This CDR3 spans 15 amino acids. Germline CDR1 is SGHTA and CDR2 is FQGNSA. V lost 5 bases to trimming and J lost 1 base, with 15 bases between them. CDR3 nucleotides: TGTGCCAGCAGCCCTGACTATAAACCTTCCTACGAGCAGTACTTC. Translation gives CASSPDYKPSYEQYF.

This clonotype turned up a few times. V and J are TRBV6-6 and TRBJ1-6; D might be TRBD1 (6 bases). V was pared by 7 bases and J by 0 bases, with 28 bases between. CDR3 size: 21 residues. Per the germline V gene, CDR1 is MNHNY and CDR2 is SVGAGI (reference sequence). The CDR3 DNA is TGTGCCAGCACCAACCAGGGGCCAGGCTCTTCCTTAAGCTCCTATAATTCACCCCTCCACTTT. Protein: CASTNQGPGSSLSSYNSPLHF.

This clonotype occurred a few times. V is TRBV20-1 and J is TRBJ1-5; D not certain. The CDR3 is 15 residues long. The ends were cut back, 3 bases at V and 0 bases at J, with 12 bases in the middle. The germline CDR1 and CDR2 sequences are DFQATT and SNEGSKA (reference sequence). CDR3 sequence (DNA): TGCAGTGCTAGCAATGTCAAGACTAGCAATCAGCCCCAGCATTTT. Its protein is CSASNVKTSNQPQHF.